Each of the 30 T cell receptor beta chains below was sequenced from the same sample in a study of human T cells and chemical hapten exposure. Each CDR3 protein gets one entry after TCRdb re-called the RACE reads with MiXCR. The sample includes 70,000 or so distinct CDR3 sequences, over 8.5% of them seen just once. Time point reported: patch test 3, about 24 weeks after DPC sensitization. As to treatment: therapeutic diphenylcyclopropenone sensitization with weekly scalp DPC. The starting material was whole blood, obtained in connection with sensitization to the hapten diphenylcyclopropenone (DPC). These receptors originate from a woman in her forties or fifties with alopecia areata. Some clones in this sample may be carry-over from other donors' samples.

There are many counts of this clonotype. This chain uses TRBV4-1 with TRBJ2-1; 13 bases match TRBD2. Germline CDR1 reads MGHRA; CDR2 reads YSYEKL. V was pared by 4 bases and J by 8 bases, with 23 bases of the junction left unmatched. This CDR3 spans 21 amino acids. The CDR3 region is CASSLQAKIPGTSGATDEQFF. For the CDR3, the DNA is TGCGCCAGCAGCCTACAAGCCAAGATCCCCGGGACTAGCGGGGCTACGGATGAGCAGTTCTTC.

This clonotype has ten or more counts. This chain uses TRBV18 with TRBJ1-6, with D unresolved. Germline CDR1 KGHSH, CDR2 LQKENI. This CDR3 spans 15 amino acids. Between the trimmed V and J ends, which lost 4 bases and 10 bases, there was a span of 17 bases. CDR3 DNA sequence: TGTGCCAGCTCACTTAGGGAGCGGGAAGGCTCACCCCTCCACTTT. It specifies CASSLREREGSPLHF.

Ten or more counts support this clonotype. The chain joins TRBV7-9 to TRBJ1-5; 8 bases agree with TRBD1. J gave up 0 bases and V 1 base, and 5 bases lay outside the gene matches. CDR1 and CDR2 from the germline V gene are SEHNR and FQNEAQ (reference sequence). The CDR3 has 17 residues. The CDR3: CASSLGWTGNSNQPQHF. In DNA form, the CDR3 reads TGTGCCAGCAGCTTAGGTTGGACAGGGAATAGCAATCAGCCCCAGCATTTT.

The chain links TRBV9 to TRBJ2-1; TRBD1 matches at 7 bases. J lost 3 bases, V lost 0 bases, and 3 bases had no gene match. Germline V gene lookup returns CDR1 SGDLS and CDR2 YYNGEE. The CDR3 has 15 residues. The CDR3: CASSVAGTDYNEQFF. For the CDR3, the DNA is TGTGCCAGCAGCGTAGCAGGGACAGACTACAATGAGCAGTTCTTC. Full variable domain (rest looked up from reference TRBV9 and TRBJ2-1): DSGVTQTPKHLITATGQRVTLRCSPRSGDLSVYWYQQSLDQGLQFLIQYYNGEERAKGNILERFSAQQFPDLHSELNLSSLELGDSALYFCASSVAGTDYNEQFFGPGTRLTVL.

The J gene is TRBJ2-1, the V gene TRBV7-2, with D perhaps matching TRBD1 (5 bases). The germline V gene encodes CDR1 SGHTA and CDR2 FQGNSA. This CDR3 has 12 residues. The V end lost 0 bases, the J end lost 11 bases, and 8 bases lay between the germline ends. This CDR3 reads CASSLAGAQQFF. The CDR3 DNA follows: TGTGCCAGCAGCTTAGCTGGGGCCCAGCAGTTCTTC.

This clonotype has more than one count but fewer than ten. The CDR3 spells CASSYRSTGGHEQYF. CDR3 coding DNA: TGTGCCAGCAGTTACCGGTCGACAGGGGGGCACGAGCAGTACTTC. The V and J genes are TRBV6-2 or TRBV6-3 and TRBJ2-7; 9 nucleotides agree with TRBD1. The V and J ends lost 2 bases and 5 bases, in that order; junction bases with no gene match: 7. The CDR3 has 15 residues. Per the germline V gene, CDR1 is MNHEY and CDR2 is SVGEGT.

This clonotype was seen just once. This rearrangement joins TRBV28 to TRBJ2-7; D remains ambiguous. This CDR3 comprises 12 residues. Germline V gene sequence: CDR1 MDHEN, CDR2 SYDVKM. V lost 5 bases to trimming and J lost 0 bases, with 5 bases between them. CDR3 nucleotide sequence: TGTGCCAGCAGTCAAAACTCCTACGAGCAGTACTTC. Residues: CASSQNSYEQYF. The entire variable domain, with the rest obtained from reference TRBV28 and TRBJ2-7, is as follows: DVKVTQSSRYLVKRTGEKVFLECVQDMDHENMFWYRQDPGLGLRLIYFSYDVKMKEKGDIPEGYSVSREKKERFSLILESASTNQTSMYLCASSQNSYEQYFGPGTRLTVT.

This clonotype was recorded many times. The J gene is TRBJ1-6, the V gene TRBV28; unclear D gene. CDR3 length: 12 residues. The V and J ends lost 2 bases and 14 bases respectively, with 10 bases between them. CDR1 and CDR2 (germline): MDHEN, SYDVKM. DNA for the CDR3: TGTGCCAGCAGTTTACAAGTAGGCACCCTCCACTTT. This codes for CASSLQVGTLHF.

This clonotype has at least ten counts. The V and J genes are TRBV6-2 or TRBV6-3 and TRBJ1-2, with a weak D call TRBD1 (6 bases). Trimming cost V 6 bases and J 2 bases, with 19 bases left between them. This CDR3 is 16 amino acids long. Germline V gene lookup returns CDR1 MNHEY and CDR2 SVGEGT. CDR3 protein: CASSPTGGGGNYGYTF. CDR3 bases: TGTGCCAGCAGCCCCACCGGGGGCGGGGGCAACTATGGCTACACCTTC.

This clonotype was picked up many times. V usage is TRBV6-5 and J usage is TRBJ1-1, with D possibly being TRBD1 (5 bases). CDR3 size: 15 residues. CDR1 and CDR2 (germline): MNHEY, SVGAGI. V shed 3 bases and J shed 4 bases, with 15 bases lying between them. The CDR3 sequence is CASSYSARGGTEAFF. CDR3 sequence (DNA): TGTGCCAGCAGTTATTCGGCCCGGGGGGGCACTGAAGCTTTCTTT.

The table lists this clonotype with a few counts. The chain employs TRBV11-2 and TRBJ2-2, with no clear D. The germline V gene has CDR1 SGHAT and CDR2 FQNNGV. The germline V and J ends were trimmed by 3 bases and 5 bases, with 7 bases remaining between them. The CDR3 is made up of 13 amino acids. CDR3 sequence reads: CASSFTETGELFF. The DNA of the CDR3 is TGTGCCAGCAGCTTCACGGAAACCGGGGAGCTGTTTTTT.

This clonotype has at least ten counts. The chain employs TRBV20-1 and TRBJ2-5, with 7 positions matching TRBD2. V trimming: 4 bases; J trimming: 1 base; junction bases outside the gene matches: 12. The CDR3 spans 16 residues. The germline CDR1 and CDR2 sequences are DFQATT and SNEGSKA (reference sequence). The CDR3 is CSAIPSSGGAQETQYF. As DNA, the CDR3 is TGCAGTGCTATCCCCTCTAGCGGAGGGGCCCAAGAGACCCAGTACTTC.

The J gene is TRBJ1-2, the V gene TRBV20-1; TRBD1 matches 9 bases. The trim removed 5 bases at V and 5 bases at J, leaving 6 bases unmatched. The CDR3 totals 13 residues. Per germline, CDR1 DFQATT and CDR2 SNEGSKA (reference sequence). This chain's CDR3 is CSAAGQGFYGYTF. CDR3 in DNA: TGCAGTGCTGCGGGACAGGGTTTTTATGGCTACACCTTC.

The table lists this clonotype with many counts. V and J are TRBV28 and TRBJ2-5; possible D gene TRBD1, 6 bases. This CDR3 is built from 15 residues. Germline values: CDR1 MDHEN, CDR2 SYDVKM. Between the trimmed V and J ends, which lost 4 bases and 5 bases, there was a span of 17 bases. The CDR3 nucleotides are TGTGCCAGCAGTTCCCCCTCCGGGCAGGGGGAGACCCAGTACTTC. Its protein is CASSSPSGQGETQYF.

This clonotype was seen only a few times. The chain recombines TRBV29-1 with TRBJ2-1, with TRBD1 matching 10 bases. The germline gives CDR1 SQVTM, CDR2 ANQGSEA. This CDR3 has 15 amino acids. The ends lost 6 bases at V and 1 base at J; junction bases unmatched: 6. This CDR3 reads CSVYPDRGSYNEQFF. CDR3 in DNA: TGCAGCGTATACCCGGACAGGGGGTCCTACAATGAGCAGTTCTTC.

Ten or more counts support this clonotype. V is TRBV9 and J is TRBJ1-1; D is unclear. This CDR3 contains 14 residues. Germline V gene lookup returns CDR1 SGDLS and CDR2 YYNGEE. Trimming took 4 bases from V and 10 from J, leaving 20 bases between them. This CDR3 reads CASSPRAGSSGAFF. As DNA, the CDR3 is TGTGCCAGCAGCCCCCGGGCGGGGTCTAGTGGAGCTTTCTTT.

This clonotype appeared many times. This sequence joins TRBV11-2 and TRBJ2-7, with 10 bases aligning to TRBD1. Looked up from germline, CDR1 is SGHAT and CDR2 is FQNNGV. J was trimmed by 3 bases and V by 4 bases; bases with no gene match: 3. The CDR3 loop spans 14 amino acids. CDR3 DNA: TGTGCCAGCAGCTGGGACAGGGGTGGCTACGAGCAGTACTTC. Its protein product is CASSWDRGGYEQYF.

This clonotype has at least ten counts. The chain recombines TRBV4-3 with TRBJ1-3; D perhaps matches TRBD1 (5 bases). Trimming removed 1 base from V and 0 bases from J, with 10 bases in between. CDR1 is LGHNA, CDR2 YSLEER, per germline. This CDR3 is 16 amino acids long. The CDR3 coding sequence is TGCGCCAGCAGCCAAGCAGTCGGGGGCTCTGGAAACACCATATATTTT. Encoded protein: CASSQAVGGSGNTIYF.

The V call is TRBV29-1, the J call TRBJ2-1, with D tentatively TRBD2 (6 bases). Trimming took off 7 bases at V and 10 bases at J, with 14 bases between the two ends. The CDR3 sequence is 11 residues long. Looked up from germline, CDR1 is SQVTM and CDR2 is ANQGSEA. In DNA form, the CDR3 reads TGCAGCGCATCGGACTACTCCGAGCAGTTCTTC. It specifies CSASDYSEQFF.

There are many counts of this clonotype. The genes are TRBV7-6 and TRBJ2-3; no firm D call. The germline V gene has CDR1 SGHVS and CDR2 FNYEAQ. Trimming pared 5 bases from V and 7 bases from J, leaving 7 bases between. The CDR3 is 11 residues long. CDR3 region: CASSLRNTQYF. The DNA for the CDR3 is TGTGCCAGCAGCCTGAGGAATACGCAGTATTTT.

This clonotype was detected ten times or more. J is TRBJ2-1 and V is TRBV7-2, with TRBD2 matching over 10 bases. CDR3 length: 19 amino acids. Germline V gene lookup returns CDR1 SGHTA and CDR2 FQGNSA. V shed 4 bases, J shed 0 bases, and the junction held 12 bases outside the gene matches. The DNA of the CDR3 is TGTGCCAGCAGCTCCCTCCCGCTAGCGGGAGCCACCTCCTACAATGAGCAGTTCTTC. Amino acids: CASSSLPLAGATSYNEQFF.

This clonotype has just a few counts. The chain is built from TRBV3-1 and TRBJ2-5, with 7 bases identical to TRBD2. CDR1 LGHDT and CDR2 YNNKEL come from the germline V gene (reference sequence). V lost 8 bases to trimming and J lost 4 bases; unmatched junction nucleotides: 10. The CDR3 length is 14 residues. The CDR3, as DNA: TGTGCCAGCGGTATGAGCGGGGCGGTAGAGACCCAGTACTTC. Translated: CASGMSGAVETQYF.

This sequence joins TRBV6-1 and TRBJ1-4; D not certain. From germline, CDR1 is MNHNS and CDR2 SASEGT. This CDR3 comprises 15 residues. V was shortened by 0 bases and J by 6 bases, with 11 bases between the two germline ends. The chain's CDR3 is CASSEAMPADEKLFF. CDR3 DNA: TGTGCCAGCAGTGAAGCGATGCCGGCCGATGAAAAACTGTTTTTT.

This chain links TRBV11-2 with TRBJ2-1; 7 bases match TRBD1. V shed 5 bases, J shed 7 bases, and the junction held 11 bases outside the gene matches. CDR3 length: 15 amino acids. Germline V gene data show CDR1 as SGHAT and CDR2 as FQNNGV. DNA for the CDR3: TGTGCCAGCAGCGGGCCGGGACAGCTTGAGAATGAGCAGTTCTTC. Its translation is CASSGPGQLENEQFF.

In its sample, this clonotype was seen a few times. The chain has TRBV5-1 and TRBJ2-1; possible D gene TRBD2, 6 bases. Deletions cut 4 bases from V and 4 bases from J, with 12 bases between. The V gene's germline CDR1 is SGHRS and CDR2 YFSETQ. This CDR3 has 14 residues. The CDR3 region has the DNA TGCGCCAGCAGCACTACCGGGACTTACAATGAGCAGTTCTTC. Protein: CASSTTGTYNEQFF.

This clonotype was seen only a few times. This rearrangement joins TRBV5-1 to TRBJ1-5; weak D call: TRBD1 (6 bases). V was shortened by 0 bases and J by 3 bases, with 7 bases between the two germline ends. This CDR3 is built from 14 residues. Per the germline V gene, CDR1 is SGHRS and CDR2 is YFSETQ. CDR3: CASSLGDINQPQHF. The CDR3 bases are TGCGCCAGCAGCTTGGGGGACATCAATCAGCCCCAGCATTTT.

This clonotype turned up a few times. The V gene is TRBV7-8, the J gene TRBJ2-4, with D hard to call. This CDR3 contains 16 residues. Germline V gene lookup returns CDR1 SGHVS and CDR2 FQNEAQ. The ends were cut back, 0 bases at V and 0 bases at J, with 9 bases in the middle. The CDR3 bases are TGTGCCAGCAGCTTAGCGGTACAGATAGCCAAAAACATTCAGTACTTC. Translating it yields CASSLAVQIAKNIQYF.

The chain is built from TRBV2 and TRBJ2-1, with D tentatively TRBD1 (5 bases). CDR1 SNHLY and CDR2 FYNNEI come from the germline V gene. The CDR3 covers 14 residues. V was cut by 4 bases and J by 1 base, with 8 bases left in between. CDR3 loop: CASSVDSSYNEQFF. CDR3 in DNA: TGTGCCAGCAGTGTTGACAGTTCCTACAATGAGCAGTTCTTC.

J is TRBJ2-5 and V is TRBV7-8; D remains unclear. The CDR3 runs 13 residues. Germline V lookup: CDR1 SGHVS, CDR2 FQNEAQ. Trimming left V 1 base short and J 7 bases short, with 10 bases between. CDR3 nucleotide sequence: TGTGCCAGCAGCTTAGAAGTGCCCAGGACCCAGTACTTC. Translating it yields CASSLEVPRTQYF.

The V and J genes are TRBV4-3 and TRBJ2-5, with TRBD1 matching over 7 bases. Germline trimming cut 4 bases from V and 3 bases from J; bases unmatched to any gene: 2. This CDR3 contains 13 residues. Germline V gene sequence: CDR1 LGHNA, CDR2 YSLEER. The CDR3 DNA reads TGCGCCAGCAGCCGAGGGACAGAAGAGACCCAGTACTTC. It is translated as CASSRGTEETQYF.